This TCR beta chain appears in the sequencing data of a study of CD4+ T cells in melanoma. Libraries were prepared by immunoSEQ multiplex PCR; TCRdb keeps only in-frame clonotypes and omits some of them. The table has several thousand clones, about 70% seen once; the top ten hold approximately 26%. This CDR3 spans 15 amino acids. Germline V gives CDR1 SGHTA, CDR2 FQGNSA. V was pared by 2 bases and J by 8 bases, with 18 bases between. Material: cells from a culture (not recorded whether cultured in vitro). This clonotype was sampled from a human donor with melanoma. The J gene is TRBJ1-1, the V gene TRBV7-2; D possibly corresponds to TRBD1 (6 bases). CDR3 region: CASSLKSGGHREAFF. The DNA of the CDR3 is TGTGCCAGCAGCTTAAAATCGGGGGGACACAGGGAAGCTTTCTTT.